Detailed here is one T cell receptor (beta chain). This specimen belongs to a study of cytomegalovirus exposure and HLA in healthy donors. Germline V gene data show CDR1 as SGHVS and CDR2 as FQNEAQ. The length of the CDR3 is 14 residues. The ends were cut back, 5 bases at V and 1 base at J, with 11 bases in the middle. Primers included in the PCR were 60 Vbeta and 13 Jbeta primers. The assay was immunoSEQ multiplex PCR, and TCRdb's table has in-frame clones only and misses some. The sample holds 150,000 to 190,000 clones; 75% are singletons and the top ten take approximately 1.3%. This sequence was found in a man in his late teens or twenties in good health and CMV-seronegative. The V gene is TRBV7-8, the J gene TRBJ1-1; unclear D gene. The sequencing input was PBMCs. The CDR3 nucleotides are TGTGCCAGCAGCCCACCGACGGGGAACACTGAAGCTTTCTTT. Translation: CASSPPTGNTEAFF.